The sequence of this T cell receptor (beta chain) was determined in a study of blood T cell repertoires in COVID-19 (dated by TCRdb to about 2020). Study-wide context: Collaborator samples came from the United States, Italy and Spain and covered acute and convalescent phases of COVID-19. The prospective study material was composed of cDNA or gDNA derived from T cells, B-cell-depleted T cells, or PBMCs. Deeply sampled blood TCRbeta repertoires from subjects exposed to, actively infected with, or recovered from COVID-19 were included in the dataset. The repertoires were released in a freely available public database intended as a resource for research on the immune response to SARS-CoV-2. Samples came from the ongoing ImmuneRACE study (first 160 participants) plus 1,254 subjects from 6 global collaborators. A de-identified subject ID, COVID-19 status, age in years and sex were almost always included in the sample metadata. Where available, HLA class I and class II types were taken from metadata supplied by the sample provider and were not determined by assay-based typing. The full study reports these points: Clinical and demographic metadata were provided uncurated, with the amount varying by source and participant.

Notes on this clone: Its antigen specificity is not known. Per-nucleotide qualities are absent, and no much larger clonotype sits a single base away.

From its cysteine to its phenylalanine, the CDR3 spans 17 amino acids. The read is trimmed to its CDR3 DNA, 51 bases read in frame from base 1. The germline V gene provides CDR1 SNHLY and CDR2 FYNNEI. Here V drops 4 bases and J drops 5 bases, and the junction holds 11 bases not matched to any gene. The collaborating institutions used their own protocols to collect whole blood in K2EDTA tubes. Collaborator samples were shipped for TCRbeta analysis as frozen whole blood, isolated PBMCs, or DNA extracted from either sample type. TCRbeta CDR3 regions were amplified from genomic DNA by means of the immunoSEQ Assay, a bias-controlled multiplex PCR. The authors processed their data as follows. Nucleated cell counts per sample were estimated from amplification of reference gene primers within the assay. Sequence reads were collapsed and filtered to measure the absolute abundance of every unique TCRbeta CDR3 rearrangement. For each sample, productive Simpson clonality was calculated as the square root of Simpson's diversity index across productive rearrangements. TCRdb limited this immuneACCESS table to in-frame rearrangements with V and J called. A share of clones is missing; checked studies link under half to unresolved V genes, and the rest is unexplained. D and trimming were read from the DNA, whereas the V and J calls and clone size are those reported in that table. The sample yields 120,000 to 150,000 clones; approximately 78% were counted once. Of the sample, roughly 15% falls within the top ten clones.

This TCR was recovered from a human donor with acute or convalescent COVID-19. The donor label of this sample is uncertain. Sequenced input: peripheral blood. The rearranged chain carries TRBV2 and TRBJ2-5; TRBD1 agrees with 12 junctional bases. For the CDR3, the sequence is CASSGGDRGHMTETQYF. The nucleotides read TGTGCCAGCAGTGGCGGGGACAGGGGGCATATGACGGAGACCCAGTACTTC.